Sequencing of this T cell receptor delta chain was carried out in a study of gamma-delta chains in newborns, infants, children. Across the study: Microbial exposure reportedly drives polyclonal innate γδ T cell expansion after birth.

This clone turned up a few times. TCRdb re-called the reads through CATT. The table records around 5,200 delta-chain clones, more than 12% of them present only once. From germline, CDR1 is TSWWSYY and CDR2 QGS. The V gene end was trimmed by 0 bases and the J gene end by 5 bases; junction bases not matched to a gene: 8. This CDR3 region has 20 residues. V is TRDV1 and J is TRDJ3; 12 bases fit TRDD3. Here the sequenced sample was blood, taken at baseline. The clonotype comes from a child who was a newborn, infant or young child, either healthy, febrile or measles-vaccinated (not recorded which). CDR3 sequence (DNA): TGTGCTCTTGGGGAACTTGACTACTGGGGGATACTTGGGGACACCCGACAGATGTTTTTC. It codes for CALGELDYWGILGDTRQMFF.